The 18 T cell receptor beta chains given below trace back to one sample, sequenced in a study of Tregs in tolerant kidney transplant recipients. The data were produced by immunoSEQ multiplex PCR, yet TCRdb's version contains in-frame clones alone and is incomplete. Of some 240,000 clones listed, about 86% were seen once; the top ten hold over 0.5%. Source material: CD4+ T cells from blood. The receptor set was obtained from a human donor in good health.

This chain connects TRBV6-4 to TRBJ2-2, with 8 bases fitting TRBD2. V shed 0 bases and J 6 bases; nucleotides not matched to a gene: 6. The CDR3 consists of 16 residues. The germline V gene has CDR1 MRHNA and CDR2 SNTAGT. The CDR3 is CASSDSGSGTAGELFF. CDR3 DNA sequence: TGTGCCAGCAGTGACTCGGGTAGCGGGACTGCCGGGGAGCTGTTTTTT.

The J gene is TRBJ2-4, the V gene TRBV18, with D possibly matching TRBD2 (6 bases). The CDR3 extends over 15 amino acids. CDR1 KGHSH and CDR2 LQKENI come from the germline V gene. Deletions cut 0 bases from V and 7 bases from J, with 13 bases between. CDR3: CASSPPELAKNIQYF. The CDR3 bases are TGTGCCAGCTCACCACCCGAACTAGCTAAGAACATTCAGTACTTC.

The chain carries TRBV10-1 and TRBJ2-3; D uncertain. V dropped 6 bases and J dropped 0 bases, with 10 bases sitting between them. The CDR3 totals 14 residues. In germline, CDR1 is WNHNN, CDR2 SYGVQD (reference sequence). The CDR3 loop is CASSRLPSTDTQYF. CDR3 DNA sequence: TGCGCCAGCAGCCGGTTGCCTAGCACAGATACGCAGTATTTT.

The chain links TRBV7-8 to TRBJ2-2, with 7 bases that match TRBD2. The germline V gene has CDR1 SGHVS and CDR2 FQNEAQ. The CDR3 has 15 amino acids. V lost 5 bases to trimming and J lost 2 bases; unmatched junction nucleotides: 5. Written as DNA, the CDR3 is TGTGCCAGCAGCCCCCGGGACTACAACACCGGGGAGCTGTTTTTT. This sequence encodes CASSPRDYNTGELFF.

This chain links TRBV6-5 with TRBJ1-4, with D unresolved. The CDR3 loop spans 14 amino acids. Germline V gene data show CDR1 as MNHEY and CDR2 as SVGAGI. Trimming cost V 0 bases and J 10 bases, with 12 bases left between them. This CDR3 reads CASSYSMDGVKLFF. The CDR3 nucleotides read TGTGCCAGCAGTTACTCGATGGACGGGGTAAAACTGTTTTTT.

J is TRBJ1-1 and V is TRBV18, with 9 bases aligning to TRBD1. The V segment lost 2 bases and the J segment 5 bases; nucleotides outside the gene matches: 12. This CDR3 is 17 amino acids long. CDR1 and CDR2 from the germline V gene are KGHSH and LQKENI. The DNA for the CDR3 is TGTGCCAGCTCACCAAACGGTCCAGGGACAGGGATGACTGAAGCTTTCTTT. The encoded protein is CASSPNGPGTGMTEAFF.

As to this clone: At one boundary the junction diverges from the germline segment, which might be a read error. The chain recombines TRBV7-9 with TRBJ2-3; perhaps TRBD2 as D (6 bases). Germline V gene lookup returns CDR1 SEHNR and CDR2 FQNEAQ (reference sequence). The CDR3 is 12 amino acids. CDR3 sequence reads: CASSSQSQDYGF. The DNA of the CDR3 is TGTGCCAGCAGCTCCCAGAGCCAGGACTATGGTTTT.

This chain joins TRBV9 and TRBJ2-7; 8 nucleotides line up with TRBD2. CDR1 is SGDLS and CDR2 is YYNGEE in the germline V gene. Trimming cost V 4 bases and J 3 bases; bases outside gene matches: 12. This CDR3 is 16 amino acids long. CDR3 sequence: CASSPAPGGAHYEQYF. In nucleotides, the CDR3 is TGTGCCAGCAGCCCCGCCCCCGGGGGGGCACACTACGAGCAGTACTTC.

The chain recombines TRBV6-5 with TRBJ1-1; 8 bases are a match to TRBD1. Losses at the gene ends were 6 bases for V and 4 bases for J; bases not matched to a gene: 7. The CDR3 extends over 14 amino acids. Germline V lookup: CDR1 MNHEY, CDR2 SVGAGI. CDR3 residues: CASRTQGAGTEAFF. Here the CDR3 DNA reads TGTGCCAGCAGAACCCAGGGGGCGGGCACTGAAGCTTTCTTT.

Written as DNA, the CDR3 is TGTGCCAGCCAGGGGGCGGACACTGAAGCTTTCTTT. Protein sequence: CASQGADTEAFF. V usage is TRBV2 and J usage is TRBJ1-1, with 8 nucleotides matching TRBD1. Per germline, CDR1 SNHLY and CDR2 FYNNEI. The CDR3 length is 12 residues. Trimming removed 8 bases from V and 3 bases from J; junction bases left unmatched: 2.

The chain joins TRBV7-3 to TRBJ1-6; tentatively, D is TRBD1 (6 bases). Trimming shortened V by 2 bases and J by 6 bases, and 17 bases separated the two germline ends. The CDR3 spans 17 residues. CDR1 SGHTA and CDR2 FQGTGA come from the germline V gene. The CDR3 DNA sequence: TGTGCCAGCAGCTTAGATCCCCGCGGACAGCTTAATTCACCCCTCCACTTT. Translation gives CASSLDPRGQLNSPLHF.

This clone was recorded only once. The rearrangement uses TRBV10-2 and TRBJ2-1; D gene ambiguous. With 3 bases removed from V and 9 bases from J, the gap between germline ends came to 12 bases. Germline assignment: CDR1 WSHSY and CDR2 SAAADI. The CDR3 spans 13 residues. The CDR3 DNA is TGCGCCAGCAGTGAAAGAAGGGCGGCTGAGCAGTTCTTC. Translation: CASSERRAAEQFF.

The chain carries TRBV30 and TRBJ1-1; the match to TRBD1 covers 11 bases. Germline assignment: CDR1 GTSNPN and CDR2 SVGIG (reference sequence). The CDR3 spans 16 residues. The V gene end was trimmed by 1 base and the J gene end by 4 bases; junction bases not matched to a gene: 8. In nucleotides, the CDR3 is TGTGCCTGGAGTGGGACAGGGGGCCGGGCGGGCACTGAAGCTTTCTTT. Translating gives CAWSGTGGRAGTEAFF.

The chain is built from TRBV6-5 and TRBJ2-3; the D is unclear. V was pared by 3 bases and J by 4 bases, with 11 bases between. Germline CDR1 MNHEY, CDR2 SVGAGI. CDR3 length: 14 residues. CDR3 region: CASSYREISDTQYF. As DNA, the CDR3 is TGTGCCAGCAGTTATAGGGAAATCTCAGATACGCAGTATTTT.

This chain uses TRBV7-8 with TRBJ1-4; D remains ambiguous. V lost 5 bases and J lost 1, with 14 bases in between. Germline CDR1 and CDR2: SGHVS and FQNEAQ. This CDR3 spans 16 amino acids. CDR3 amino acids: CASSPREAGTNEKLFF. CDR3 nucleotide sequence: TGTGCCAGCAGCCCGCGAGAGGCTGGAACTAATGAAAAACTGTTTTTT.

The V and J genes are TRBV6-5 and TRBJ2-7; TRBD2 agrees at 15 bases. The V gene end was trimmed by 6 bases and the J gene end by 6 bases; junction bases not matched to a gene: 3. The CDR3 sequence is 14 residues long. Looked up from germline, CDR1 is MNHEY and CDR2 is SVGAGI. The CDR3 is CASRPGLAGGEQYF. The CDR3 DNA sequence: TGTGCCAGCAGGCCGGGACTAGCGGGAGGCGAGCAGTACTTC.

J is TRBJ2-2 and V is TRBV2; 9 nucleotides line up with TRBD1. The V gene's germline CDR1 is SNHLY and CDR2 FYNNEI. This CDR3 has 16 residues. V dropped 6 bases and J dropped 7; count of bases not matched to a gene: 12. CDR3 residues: CASSDKDPGQGGELFF. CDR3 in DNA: TGTGCCAGCAGCGACAAGGATCCGGGACAGGGCGGGGAGCTGTTTTTT.

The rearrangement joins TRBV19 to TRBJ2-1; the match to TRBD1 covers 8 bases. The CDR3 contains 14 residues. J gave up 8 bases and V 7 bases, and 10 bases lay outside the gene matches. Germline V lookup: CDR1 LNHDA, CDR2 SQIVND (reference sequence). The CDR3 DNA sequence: TGTGCCAGTACCTCCTTGGACAGGGATGATGAGCAGTTCTTC. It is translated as CASTSLDRDDEQFF. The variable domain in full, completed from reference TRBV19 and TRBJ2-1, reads DGGITQSPKYLFRKEGQNVTLSCEQNLNHDAMYWYRQDPGQGLRLIYYSQIVNDFQKGDIAEGYSVSREKKESFPLTVTSAQKNPTAFYLCASTSLDRDDEQFFGPGTRLTVL.